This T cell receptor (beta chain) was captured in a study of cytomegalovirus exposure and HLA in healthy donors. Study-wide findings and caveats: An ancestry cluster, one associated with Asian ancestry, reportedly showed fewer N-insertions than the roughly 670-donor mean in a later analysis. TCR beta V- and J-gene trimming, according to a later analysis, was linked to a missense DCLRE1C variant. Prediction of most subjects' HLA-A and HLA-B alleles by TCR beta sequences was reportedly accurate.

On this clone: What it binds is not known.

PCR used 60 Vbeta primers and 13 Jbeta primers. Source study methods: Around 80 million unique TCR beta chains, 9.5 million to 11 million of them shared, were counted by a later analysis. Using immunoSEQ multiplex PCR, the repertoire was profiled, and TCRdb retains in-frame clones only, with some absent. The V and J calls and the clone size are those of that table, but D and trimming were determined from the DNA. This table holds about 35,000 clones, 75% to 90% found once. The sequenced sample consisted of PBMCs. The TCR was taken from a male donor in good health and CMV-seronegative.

CDR3 residues: CATLRQGNGEQYF. CDR3 bases: TGTGCCACCCTAAGACAGGGAAATGGCGAGCAGTACTTC. The chain combines TRBV6-5 with TRBJ2-5; 7 nucleotides agree with TRBD1. The last part of the DNA fits TRBJ2-7 better; the J call may be wrong. Germline loops: CDR1 MNHEY, CDR2 SVGAGI. The CDR3 sequence is 13 residues long.